These 20 T cell receptor beta chains came from one sample sequenced in a study of Graves' ophthalmopathy and Graves' hyperthyroidism. The study amplified TCR beta CDR3 regions using RNA transcripts. The authors performed first-round RT-PCR with HTBI primers and then a second-round multiplex PCR. TCRdb independently ran MiXCR on the multiplex PCR reads; one entry per CDR3 protein. The sample consists of about 380,000 distinct CDR3 sequences, 15% of them appearing once. The sequencing input was peripheral blood. These receptors all stem from a young woman with stable Graves' hyperthyroidism.

This clonotype appeared many times. The chain recombines TRBV24-1 with TRBJ1-5; TRBD1 matches at 7 bases. Germline CDR1 is KGHDR and CDR2 is SFDVKD. The CDR3 is made up of 14 amino acids. The V and J ends lost 9 bases and 2 bases, in that order; junction bases with no gene match: 6. DNA for the CDR3: TGTGCCACCCAAGACAGGGTTGGCAATCAGCCCCAGCATTTT. As protein: CATQDRVGNQPQHF.

This clonotype was counted ten times or more. The chain uses TRBV4-1 and TRBJ1-5; 7 bases are a match to TRBD1. The CDR3 length is 15 residues. V trimming: 2 bases; J trimming: 1 base; junction bases outside the gene matches: 2. The germline V gene has CDR1 MGHRA and CDR2 YSYEKL. The CDR3 coding sequence is TGCGCCAGCAGCCAAATACAGGGGAGCAATCAGCCCCAGCATTTT. Protein: CASSQIQGSNQPQHF.

This clonotype was picked up many times. This chain joins TRBV6-5 and TRBJ1-2, with a weak D call TRBD1 (6 bases). Germline CDR1 is MNHEY and CDR2 is SVGAGI. The CDR3 consists of 14 residues. Deletions cut 2 bases from V and 8 bases from J, with 15 bases between. CDR3 in DNA: TGTGCCAGCAGTTACCTTAGACAGGAAGACGGCTACACCTTC. It specifies CASSYLRQEDGYTF.

The chain carries TRBV10-3 and TRBJ1-1; D is possibly TRBD1 (5 bases). This CDR3 contains 12 residues. Germline assignment: CDR1 ENHRY and CDR2 SYGVKD. The V end was cut by 7 bases, the J end by 6 bases, with 12 bases between. The CDR3 loop reads CAIMGTGPEAFF. CDR3 DNA sequence: TGTGCCATCATGGGAACAGGACCTGAAGCTTTCTTT.

This clonotype was recorded many times. V usage is TRBV2 and J usage is TRBJ1-1; tentatively, D is TRBD1 (6 bases). Germline V gene data show CDR1 as SNHLY and CDR2 as FYNNEI. This CDR3 has 16 amino acids. Trimming stripped 3 bases from V and 6 bases from J, with 20 bases between. The CDR3 reads CASSEGQTRGGSEAFF. The CDR3 DNA follows: TGTGCCAGCAGTGAGGGCCAAACACGAGGGGGTTCTGAAGCTTTCTTT.

This chain links TRBV20-1 with TRBJ1-5, with D tentatively TRBD1 (5 bases). The CDR3 consists of 16 residues. V was clipped by 4 bases and J by 3 bases, with 19 bases between them. Germline V gene lookup returns CDR1 DFQATT and CDR2 SNEGSKA (reference sequence). CDR3 nucleotide sequence: TGCAGTGCTACGAGCGCGTCAACTGGGGCCAATCAGCCCCAGCATTTT. Its protein product is CSATSASTGANQPQHF.

This clonotype has ten or more counts. The chain carries TRBV7-2 and TRBJ1-6; D might be TRBD1 (6 bases). CDR3 length: 12 residues. V was pared by 5 bases and J by 11 bases, with 10 bases between. CDR1 is SGHTA and CDR2 is FQGNSA in the germline V gene. In nucleotides, the CDR3 is TGTGCCAGCAGCCCGGGGGGCACACCCCTCCACTTT. Translated, it gives CASSPGGTPLHF.

Ten or more counts support this clonotype. The chain links TRBV19 to TRBJ2-5; possible D gene TRBD2, 5 bases. This CDR3 comprises 12 residues. The ends were cut back, 9 bases at V and 5 bases at J, with 13 bases in the middle. Germline assignment: CDR1 LNHDA and CDR2 SQIVND (reference sequence). This CDR3 is CASGEGWETQYF. The CDR3 bases are TGTGCCAGCGGGGAAGGATGGGAGACCCAGTACTTC.

This clonotype has a handful of counts. The rearrangement uses TRBV5-7 and TRBJ1-1, with TRBD1 matching over 7 bases. TRBV5-7 is classed as an ORF, of uncertain function. CDR3 length: 16 amino acids. J gave up 6 bases and V 4 bases, and 15 bases lay outside the gene matches. The CDR3 sequence is CASSPGDRHELAEAFF. As DNA, the CDR3 is TGTGCCAGCAGCCCCGGGGACAGACACGAACTCGCTGAAGCTTTCTTT.

About this clonotype: A read error is possible here, since a much larger clone lies one base away. The chain combines TRBV19 with TRBJ1-5; D unresolved. The germline V and J ends were trimmed by 4 bases and 6 bases, with 7 bases remaining between them. The CDR3 has 12 residues. Germline lookup yields CDR1 LNHDA and CDR2 SQIVND (reference sequence). CDR3 DNA sequence: TGTGCCAGTAGTAATCTCCGTCAGCCCCAGCATTTT. Encoded protein: CASSNLRQPQHF.

The rearrangement links TRBV9 to TRBJ1-1; 8 bases are shared with TRBD1. The CDR3 extends over 13 amino acids. With 2 bases clipped from V and 7 bases from J, the junction kept 4 bases outside the gene matches. The germline V gene has CDR1 SGDLS and CDR2 YYNGEE. The CDR3 here is CASSVQGANEAFF. CDR3 DNA: TGTGCCAGCAGCGTGCAGGGGGCCAATGAAGCTTTCTTT.

This clonotype was detected many times. The rearrangement links TRBV20-1 to TRBJ1-1; 8 nucleotides align to TRBD1. CDR3 size: 13 residues. Germline V CDR1 and CDR2: DFQATT, SNEGSKA (reference sequence). Losses at the gene ends were 5 bases for V and 1 base for J; bases not matched to a gene: 3. CDR3: CSAPGQGNTEAFF. The DNA for the CDR3 is TGCAGTGCTCCCGGACAGGGGAACACTGAAGCTTTCTTT.

This clonotype was seen at least ten times. The rearrangement uses TRBV6-2 or TRBV6-3 and TRBJ1-5; D is ambiguous. The V end lost 2 bases, the J end lost 1 base, and 6 bases lay between the germline ends. The CDR3 spans 14 residues. Germline CDR1 and CDR2: MNHEY and SVGEGT. In nucleotides, the CDR3 is TGTGCCAGCAGTTACCTCTCCAGCAATCAGCCCCAGCATTTT. Its translation is CASSYLSSNQPQHF.

This clonotype was recorded many times. The CDR3 DNA reads as TGTGCCAGCAGCACCGGACAGATCTCTGGAAACACCATATATTTT. It encodes CASSTGQISGNTIYF. V is TRBV6-2 or TRBV6-3 and J is TRBJ1-3, with D maybe TRBD1 (6 bases). CDR1 is MNHEY, CDR2 SVGEGT, per germline. Trimming pared 6 bases from V and 0 bases from J, leaving 12 bases between. CDR3 length: 15 residues.

There are many counts of this clonotype. V gene TRBV6-5 combines with J gene TRBJ1-2, with D possibly TRBD1 on 5 matching bases. The CDR3 sequence is 14 residues long. Germline CDR1 and CDR2: MNHEY and SVGAGI. The V end was cut by 2 bases, the J end by 7 bases, with 14 bases between. The DNA for the CDR3 is TGTGCCAGCAGTTACGACAGTCTAACTATTGGCTACACCTTC. Protein product: CASSYDSLTIGYTF.

This clonotype was seen a few times. The rearrangement uses TRBV6-1 and TRBJ1-6; D unresolved. Per germline, CDR1 MNHNS and CDR2 SASEGT. The germline V and J ends were trimmed by 2 bases and 14 bases, with 13 bases remaining between them. The CDR3 is made up of 13 amino acids. As DNA, the CDR3 is TGTGCCAGCAGTGAAATGGGGTCCTTGGCCCTCCACTTT. Residues: CASSEMGSLALHF.

On this clonotype: The final CDR3 position lacks the conserved phenylalanine or tryptophan, pointing to a likely read error. The chain has TRBV6-1 and TRBJ1-2; D might be TRBD1 (6 bases). V lost 4 bases to trimming and J lost 4 bases, with 19 bases between them. Germline V gene sequence: CDR1 MNHNS, CDR2 SASEGT. The CDR3 sequence is 16 residues long. CDR3: CASSVQGPPVGYGYTY. The CDR3 region has the DNA TGTGCCAGCAGTGTACAGGGTCCCCCGGTAGGCTATGGCTACACCTAC.

This clonotype was detected ten times or more. The V gene is TRBV10-3, the J gene TRBJ1-5; D is uncertain. Germline CDR1 is ENHRY and CDR2 is SYGVKD. This CDR3 is 16 amino acids long. Trimming took 4 bases from V and 3 from J, leaving 16 bases between them. CDR3 DNA sequence: TGTGCCATCAGTGGGGGATTGGCCCCCCACAATCAGCCCCAGCATTTT. This codes for CAISGGLAPHNQPQHF.

This clonotype has ten or more counts. V usage is TRBV19 and J usage is TRBJ2-5; D gene unclear. V was clipped by 3 bases and J by 2 bases, with 10 bases between them. The CDR3 runs to 14 residues. The germline V gene has CDR1 LNHDA and CDR2 SQIVND (reference sequence). In nucleotides, the CDR3 is TGTGCCAGTAGTATTGGGCTAGAACAAGAGACCCAGTACTTC. Protein: CASSIGLEQETQYF. Looking up the rest from reference TRBV19 and TRBJ2-5 gives the full variable domain: DGGITQSPKYLFRKEGQNVTLSCEQNLNHDAMYWYRQDPGQGLRLIYYSQIVNDFQKGDIAEGYSVSREKKESFPLTVTSAQKNPTAFYLCASSIGLEQETQYFGPGTRLLVL.

Ten or more counts support this clonotype. The V and J genes are TRBV19 and TRBJ1-2, with D unclear. Trimming took off 6 bases at V and 2 bases at J, with 19 bases between the two ends. Germline values: CDR1 LNHDA, CDR2 SQIVND (reference sequence). This CDR3 spans 16 amino acids. The CDR3: CASRGSDPILNYGYTF. CDR3 nucleotides: TGTGCCAGTAGAGGCAGCGACCCCATTTTAAACTATGGCTACACCTTC.